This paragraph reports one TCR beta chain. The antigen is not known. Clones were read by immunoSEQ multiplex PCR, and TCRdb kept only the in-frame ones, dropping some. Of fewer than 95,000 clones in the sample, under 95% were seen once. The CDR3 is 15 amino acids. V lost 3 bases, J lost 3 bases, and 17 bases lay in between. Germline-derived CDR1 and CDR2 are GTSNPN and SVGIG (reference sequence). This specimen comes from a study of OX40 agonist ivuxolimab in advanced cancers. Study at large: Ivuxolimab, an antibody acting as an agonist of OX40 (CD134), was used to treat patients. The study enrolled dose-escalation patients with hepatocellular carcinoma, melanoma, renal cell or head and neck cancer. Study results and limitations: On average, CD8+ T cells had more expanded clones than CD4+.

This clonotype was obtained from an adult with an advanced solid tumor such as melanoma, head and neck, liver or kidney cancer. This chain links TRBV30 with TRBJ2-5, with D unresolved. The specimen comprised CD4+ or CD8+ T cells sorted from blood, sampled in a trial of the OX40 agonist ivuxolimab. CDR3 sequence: CAWSAAAAKKETQYF. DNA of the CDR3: TGTGCCTGGAGCGCGGCAGCTGCCAAAAAAGAGACCCAGTACTTC.